These 21 T cell receptor beta chains share one sample of origin, sequenced in a study of T cell responses to AZD1222 COVID-19 vaccine. TCRdb keeps only in-frame clones here, not all; method: immunoSEQ multiplex PCR. Here the sample spans some 140,000 clones, around 90% being singletons. This material consisted of peripheral blood, taken on day 0 of AZD1222 vaccination. Receptors originate from an adult in good health.

The chain uses TRBV7-9 and TRBJ2-1; 7 nucleotides match TRBD2. V was clipped by 5 bases and J by 10 bases; unmatched bases: 8. The CDR3 contains 13 residues. Germline V CDR1 and CDR2: SEHNR, FQNEAQ (reference sequence). In DNA form, the CDR3 reads TGTGCCAGCAGCCCACCAGTCGGGAGGGAGCAGTTCTTC. Translated, it gives CASSPPVGREQFF.

The chain couples TRBV28 to TRBJ1-4, with 8 bases that match TRBD1. J was trimmed by 7 bases and V by 5 bases; bases with no gene match: 12. This CDR3 region has 16 residues. Germline assignment: CDR1 MDHEN and CDR2 SYDVKM. CDR3 coding DNA: TGTGCCAGCAGTCCACAGGGGGGCAGGGGGCGTGAAAAACTGTTTTTT. Translated: CASSPQGGRGREKLFF. The entire variable domain, with the rest obtained from reference TRBV28 and TRBJ1-4, is as follows: DVKVTQSSRYLVKRTGEKVFLECVQDMDHENMFWYRQDPGLGLRLIYFSYDVKMKEKGDIPEGYSVSREKKERFSLILESASTNQTSMYLCASSPQGGRGREKLFFGSGTQLSVL.

This rearrangement joins TRBV5-1 to TRBJ1-2; D remains ambiguous. Per the germline V gene, CDR1 is SGHRS and CDR2 is YFSETQ. CDR3 length equals 12 residues. The V and J ends lost 0 bases and 8 bases respectively, with 8 bases between them. In DNA form, the CDR3 reads TGCGCCAGCAGCTTGGACACGAAGGGCTACACCTTC. Encoded protein: CASSLDTKGYTF.

This clone was counted a single time. Other DNA sequences in the sample encode the same CDR3. The rearrangement joins TRBV20-1 to TRBJ1-1; D is ambiguous. Trimming pared 6 bases from V and 1 base from J, leaving 6 bases between. The V gene's germline CDR1 is DFQATT and CDR2 SNEGSKA (reference sequence). The CDR3 loop spans 11 amino acids. Here the CDR3 reads CSAGKNTEAFF. The CDR3 bases are TGCAGTGCGGGCAAGAACACTGAAGCTTTCTTT.

The rearrangement links TRBV24-1 to TRBJ1-3; tentative D call: TRBD1 (5 bases). The germline V gene encodes CDR1 KGHDR and CDR2 SFDVKD. V was cut by 5 bases and J by 2 bases, with 12 bases left in between. The length of the CDR3 is 15 residues. The CDR3 bases are TGTGCCACCAGTGGGGGCGGGACGGCTGGAAACACCATATATTTT. Protein product: CATSGGGTAGNTIYF.

The gene calls are TRBV5-1 and TRBJ2-5; tentative D call: TRBD2 (5 bases). There are 13 residues in the CDR3. V was shortened by 1 base and J by 2 bases, with 6 bases between the two germline ends. Germline V gene lookup returns CDR1 SGHRS and CDR2 YFSETQ. CDR3 amino acids: CASSLRGQETQYF. Here the CDR3 DNA reads TGCGCCAGCAGCTTGCGGGGTCAAGAGACCCAGTACTTC.

The chain uses TRBV28 and TRBJ1-1, with D uncertain. V lost 2 bases to trimming and J lost 0 bases, with 10 bases between them. The CDR3 length is 15 residues. Per germline, CDR1 MDHEN and CDR2 SYDVKM. The chain's CDR3 is CASSLSLGMNTEAFF. CDR3 in DNA: TGTGCCAGCAGTTTAAGTTTGGGAATGAACACTGAAGCTTTCTTT.

V is TRBV7-2 and J is TRBJ1-5, with a possible D match to TRBD1 (5 bases). The CDR3 covers 14 residues. V shed 3 bases and J shed 4 bases, with 10 bases lying between them. Germline V gene sequence: CDR1 SGHTA, CDR2 FQGNSA. The CDR3 sequence: CASSFDSDNQPQHF. CDR3 nucleotides: TGTGCCAGCAGCTTCGACAGCGATAATCAGCCCCAGCATTTT.

The chain couples TRBV20-1 to TRBJ1-1; D is unclear. The length of the CDR3 is 9 residues. V was pared by 3 bases and J by 8 bases, with 4 bases between. CDR1 and CDR2 (germline): DFQATT, SNEGSKA (reference sequence). CDR3 loop: CSARREAFF. The CDR3 DNA reads as TGCAGTGCTAGGCGGGAAGCTTTCTTT.

The rearrangement uses TRBV18 and TRBJ2-7; D unresolved. CDR3 length: 13 amino acids. Germline V gene lookup returns CDR1 KGHSH and CDR2 LQKENI. V lost 1 base and J 3 bases, leaving 7 bases between the germline ends. The CDR3 protein is CASSPLADYEQYF. The CDR3 DNA reads as TGTGCCAGCTCACCACTAGCAGACTACGAGCAGTACTTC.

J is TRBJ1-1 and V is TRBV7-8, with 7 positions matching TRBD1. This CDR3 has 17 amino acids. Germline-derived CDR1 and CDR2 are SGHVS and FQNEAQ. Trimming at V came to 0 bases and at J to 1 base, leaving 8 bases not matched to a gene. The CDR3 loop is CASSLAQGVRGNTEAFF. Here the CDR3 DNA reads TGTGCCAGCAGCTTAGCCCAGGGGGTAAGGGGGAACACTGAAGCTTTCTTT.

V and J are TRBV5-1 and TRBJ1-5; D perhaps matches TRBD1 (5 bases). Germline loops: CDR1 SGHRS, CDR2 YFSETQ. V was cut by 1 base and J by 5 bases, with 7 bases left in between. The CDR3 is 13 residues long. The CDR3 protein is CASSLQGDQPQHF. The CDR3 DNA follows: TGCGCCAGCAGCTTGCAGGGTGATCAGCCCCAGCATTTT.

The chain couples TRBV6-5 to TRBJ1-4; possibly TRBD1 for D (6 bases). This CDR3 comprises 12 residues. V was shortened by 6 bases and J by 10 bases, with 12 bases between the two germline ends. CDR1 and CDR2 (germline): MNHEY, SVGAGI. For the CDR3, the DNA is TGTGCCAGCAGCCTACAGGGAGGAAAACTGTTTTTT. Translated, it gives CASSLQGGKLFF.

The table lists this clone with a count of one. V is TRBV9 and J is TRBJ1-1; D is uncertain. The V gene's germline CDR1 is SGDLS and CDR2 YYNGEE. V was cut by 0 bases and J by 2 bases, with 11 bases left in between. The CDR3 totals 15 residues. The CDR3 nucleotides are TGTGCCAGCAGCGTAGGTTACCAACTCAACACTGAAGCTTTCTTT. It specifies CASSVGYQLNTEAFF. The full variable domain, its missing parts supplied by reference TRBV9 and TRBJ1-1, is DSGVTQTPKHLITATGQRVTLRCSPRSGDLSVYWYQQSLDQGLQFLIQYYNGEERAKGNILERFSAQQFPDLHSELNLSSLELGDSALYFCASSVGYQLNTEAFFGQGTRLTVV.

The chain is built from TRBV6-2 or TRBV6-3 and TRBJ2-4; TRBD1 might be the D (6 bases). The CDR3 runs 17 residues. The germline gives CDR1 MNHEY, CDR2 SVGEGT. V was shortened by 5 bases and J by 0 bases, with 17 bases between the two germline ends. CDR3: CASSAQTGELAKNIQYF. The CDR3, as DNA: TGTGCCAGCAGTGCCCAGACAGGAGAACTAGCCAAAAACATTCAGTACTTC.

This clone was found once. The chain combines TRBV4-3 with TRBJ2-2; D is unresolved. Trimming took 4 bases from V and 6 from J, leaving 12 bases between them. CDR1 LGHNA and CDR2 YSLEER come from the germline V gene. The CDR3 consists of 14 residues. Here the CDR3 reads CASSREMLAGELFF. CDR3 bases: TGCGCCAGCAGCCGTGAGATGTTGGCCGGGGAGCTGTTTTTT.

The chain joins TRBV6-6 to TRBJ1-2; TRBD1 might be the D (6 bases). CDR1 is MNHNY and CDR2 is SVGAGI in the germline V gene (reference sequence). With 4 bases removed from V and 8 bases from J, the gap between germline ends came to 11 bases. This CDR3 has 12 residues. The CDR3 region has the DNA TGTGCCAGCAGTTCATCAGGGGAGGGCTACACCTTC. Amino acids: CASSSSGEGYTF.

The gene calls are TRBV7-2 and TRBJ2-4; 8 nucleotides match TRBD1. The CDR3 has 18 amino acids. Losses at the gene ends were 0 bases for V and 0 bases for J; bases not matched to a gene: 7. The germline V gene has CDR1 SGHTA and CDR2 FQGNSA. The CDR3 DNA sequence: TGTGCCAGCAGCTTAGCACCCGGGACAGGAGCAGCCAAAAACATTCAGTACTTC. It yields the protein CASSLAPGTGAAKNIQYF. Full variable domain (outside the CDR3, taken from reference TRBV7-2 and TRBJ2-4): GAGVSQSPSNKVTEKGKDVELRCDPISGHTALYWYRQSLGQGLEFLIYFQGNSAPDKSGLPSDRFSAERTGGSVSTLTIQRTQQEDSAVYLCASSLAPGTGAAKNIQYFGAGTRLSVL.

This chain connects TRBV3-1 (or the pseudogene TRBV3-2) to TRBJ1-2, with D tentatively TRBD1 (5 bases). The CDR3 spans 14 residues. From germline, CDR1 is LGHDT and CDR2 YNNKEL (reference sequence). V was trimmed by 5 bases and J by 4 bases, leaving 14 bases between them. The CDR3 sequence: CASSTRQNSYGYTF. The CDR3 bases are TGTGCCAGCAGCACCCGACAGAACAGCTATGGCTACACCTTC.

This CDR3 reads CASSTGSDYEQYF. The CDR3 DNA is TGTGCCAGTAGTACAGGGTCGGACTACGAGCAGTACTTC. The rearrangement joins TRBV19 to TRBJ2-7; a weak D match, TRBD1 (5 bases). CDR1 and CDR2 from the germline V gene are LNHDA and SQIVND (reference sequence). V was trimmed by 4 bases and J by 3 bases, leaving 10 bases between them. This CDR3 comprises 13 residues.

The rearrangement joins TRBV5-1 to TRBJ2-7; 10 bases fit TRBD1. Losses at the gene ends were 2 bases for V and 4 bases for J; bases not matched to a gene: 9. This CDR3 spans 16 amino acids. From germline, CDR1 is SGHRS and CDR2 YFSETQ. In nucleotides, the CDR3 is TGCGCCAGCAGCTTTAGCCGACAGGGGGCTTCGTACGAGCAGTACTTC. Protein product: CASSFSRQGASYEQYF.